Given below is one TCR beta chain in context. Its antigen is unknown. Measured with immunoSEQ multiplex PCR; TCRdb has only the in-frame clones, and not every one. In the table there are tens of thousands of clones, over 85% of which are singletons. Unmatched junction bases numbered 14, after V lost 3 bases and J lost 4 bases. Germline V lookup: CDR1 SGDLS, CDR2 YYNGEE. CDR3 length: 17 residues. The sample comes from a study of cytomegalovirus exposure and HLA in healthy donors. Broader study findings: In vitro work confirmed that a few CMV-associated chains recognize CMV antigens.

Sequencing was carried out using PBMCs. The clonotype originates from a woman under 30 in good health and CMV-seronegative. The rearrangement uses TRBV9 and TRBJ1-2; 8 bases are shared with TRBD1. In DNA form, the CDR3 reads TGTGCCAGCAGCGGAGACGTGGGGACAGGCAAAATCTATGGCTACACCTTC. It specifies CASSGDVGTGKIYGYTF.